The entry below gives a single T cell receptor (beta chain) sequence along with its context. Its specific antigen is unknown. There are no base qualities to consult, and no much larger clone falls within one base. The sample carries other DNA sequences with the same CDR3. This entry comes from a study of Ad26.COV2.S vaccination and SARS-CoV-2 variants (dated by TCRdb to 2020 to 2022). Context from the whole study: Donors in the vaccine arm were drawn from COV1001, a multicentre, randomized, double-blind, placebo-controlled phase I-IIa trial testing Ad26.COV2.S in healthy adults. Ad26.COV2.S was administered intramuscularly at 5 x 10^10 or 1 x 10^11 viral particles, either as a single shot or as two shots given 56 days apart. The specificity and breadth of SARS-CoV-2-reactive T cell receptors after Ad26.COV2.S vaccination were assessed by TCRbeta repertoire sequencing. The TCR-sequenced set comprised approximately 32 samples: approximately 20 Ad26.COV2.S vaccine recipients, 5 placebo recipients and 8 SARS-CoV-2 convalescent individuals. Participants in the trial were split at random into five groups of five each, receiving low-dose or high-dose Ad26.COV2.S once or twice, or else placebo on both occasions. Blinding of investigators to trial group allocation was maintained during experiments and outcome assessment. Findings and caveats that apply to the study as a whole: Substantial breadth of spike-specific CD8+ and CD4+ T cell responses was reported after vaccination. The study lacked the statistical power to compare responses across vaccine doses or regimens. Higher spike-specific TCR breadth was observed in Ad26.COV2.S recipients than in placebo recipients (P = 0.0014). It was noted by the authors that total T cell responses may have been underestimated by the TCR breadth and depth analyses. Comparable non-spike TCR breadth was observed between vaccine and placebo recipients, consistent with only spike being contained in the vaccine.

The sample's treatment or condition label is to be understood as: around 19 received Ad26.COV2.S at low or high dose, single or two shots; about five received placebo; per-sample allocation not given. Repertoires of vaccine and placebo recipients were sequenced from samples collected on day 63 after the first injection. Between 29 July and 7 August 2020, Cohort 1b enrolled about two dozen adults aged 18-55 years at one site in Boston, USA. As a vaccine, Ad26.COV2.S was a replication-incompetent adenovirus type 26 vector that expressed a prefusion-stabilized SARS-CoV-2 spike protein derived from the original Wuhan strain. The immunoSEQ Assay was used to sequence TCRbeta CDR3 regions. After extraction, genomic DNA underwent amplification by bias-controlled multiplex PCR, followed by high-throughput sequencing. The published analysis was carried out like this. To quantify the absolute abundance of every unique TCRbeta CDR3 region, sequences were collapsed and filtered. T cell fraction was estimated by normalization of TCRbeta template counts to usable DNA, with usable DNA being measured through amplification of reference genes present in all nucleated cells. Repertoire TCRs were annotated as SARS-CoV-2-specific by exact matching of V gene, CDR3 amino acid sequence and J gene to a known reactive TCR set. The reference SARS-CoV-2 TCR set came from MIRA and was filtered for enrichment in COVID-19-positive ImmuneCODE repertoires, removing public or cross-reactive TCRs. Using the MIRA antigens, annotated TCRs were further analysed by specific ORF or by position within an ORF. Breadth was defined as the number of annotated unique rearrangements divided by the total number of unique productive rearrangements, and depth was defined as the summed frequency of the annotated unique rearrangements. TCR breadth was compared between groups using two-sided Wilcoxon rank-sum tests. The clones in this table, taken by TCRdb from immuneACCESS, are in-frame only. Not every clone is retained; where verified, under half of the shortfall comes from an unresolved V gene, and the cause of the rest is unknown. The V and J calls and clone size come from that table; D and trimming were worked out from the DNA. Here the sample has around 340,000 clones; 88% occur a single time. The ten largest make up approximately 5.9% of the sample.

The sample here was peripheral blood, taken in a trial of Ad26.COV2.S vaccine versus placebo. The TCR comes from a person between 18 and 60 years old who received the Ad26.COV2.S COVID-19 vaccine or a placebo.

The CDR3 here reads CASSSTGREQYF. The sequenced DNA: TGTGCCAGCAGTTCCACTGGACGGGAGCAGTACTTC. The rearranged chain carries TRBV27 and TRBJ2-7, with the D segment identity uncertain. CDR1 and CDR2, looked up from the germline V gene (reference sequence), are MNHEY and SMNVEV. Trimming at the junction amounts to 4 bases on V and 7 bases on J, and the germline ends lie 11 bases apart. CDR3 length: 12 amino acids, cysteine to phenylalanine. CDR3 DNA only is kept here, 36 bases in frame from base 1.